This TCR beta chain was found in a study of blood T cell repertoires in COVID-19. About the research overall: COVID-19 samples from acute and convalescent phases originated in the United States, Italy and Spain.

This CDR3 spans 14 amino acids. Trimming took 4 bases from V and 3 from J, leaving 11 bases between them. Germline lookup yields CDR1 LGHDT and CDR2 YNNKEL (reference sequence). As originally analysed: Counts of nucleated cells, estimated from reference gene primer amplification, were obtained. Some clones are missing from TCRdb's copy, which holds only in-frame ones; the method was immunoSEQ multiplex PCR. V, J and clone size were drawn from that table, and D and trimming were deduced from the DNA. The sample yields approximately 350,000 clones, about nine tenths seen once. This rearrangement joins TRBV3-1 (or the pseudogene TRBV3-2) to TRBJ2-3; a possible D gene is TRBD1 (6 bases). The TCR originated in a woman in her fifties or sixties with COVID-19, enrolled during active disease. The specimen was peripheral blood. In nucleotides, the CDR3 is TGTGCCAGCAGCCTAAGACAGGCGACAGATACGCAGTATTTT. Its translation is CASSLRQATDTQYF.